Below are 10 T cell receptor beta chains sequenced from a single sample in a study of T cells in Graves' hyperthyroidism and ophthalmopathy. TCR beta CDR3 region amplification was performed from RNA transcripts. The primer set for the first-round RT-PCR of the TCR CDR3 was HTBI. TCRdb analysed the multiplex PCR reads with MiXCR anew, one entry per CDR3 protein. The sample lists more than 300,000 distinct CDR3 sequences, 18% occurring once. The sample was blood. The receptors were sampled from a man between 18 and 29 years old with Graves' ophthalmopathy.

This clonotype occurred a few times. J is TRBJ2-1 and V is TRBV12-5; 7 bases agree with TRBD1. The V gene end was trimmed by 4 bases and the J gene end by 2 bases; junction bases not matched to a gene: 17. There are 19 residues in the CDR3. Germline loops: CDR1 LGHNT, CDR2 FRNRAP. The CDR3 spells CASGSHRDSRHTTYNEQFF. The CDR3 region has the DNA TGTGCTAGTGGTTCGCACCGGGACAGCCGACATACAACCTACAATGAGCAGTTCTTC.

This clonotype was picked up many times. The chain recombines TRBV10-3 with TRBJ1-1; the D gene is possibly TRBD1 (5 bases). The CDR3 has 14 residues. Per the germline V gene, CDR1 is ENHRY and CDR2 is SYGVKD. V was trimmed by 6 bases and J by 1 base, leaving 12 bases between them. CDR3 sequence: CAISPGLGNTEAFF. The CDR3 DNA reads as TGTGCCATCAGCCCGGGGCTAGGGAACACTGAAGCTTTCTTT.

This clonotype was picked up a small number of times. The V and J genes are TRBV6-1 and TRBJ2-3, with 9 positions matching TRBD2. Germline CDR1 MNHNS, CDR2 SASEGT. This CDR3 contains 14 residues. Losses at the gene ends were 1 base for V and 4 bases for J; bases not matched to a gene: 0. CDR3 in amino acids: CASSEGGGADTQYF. The CDR3 nucleotides are TGTGCCAGCAGTGAAGGCGGGGGGGCAGATACGCAGTATTTT.

This clonotype has a count of ten or more. The chain employs TRBV6-2 or TRBV6-3 and TRBJ2-7; D perhaps matches TRBD2 (6 bases). Looked up from germline, CDR1 is MNHEY and CDR2 is SVGEGT. The CDR3 is made up of 17 amino acids. V was cut by 4 bases and J by 4 bases, with 23 bases left in between. CDR3: CASSSGPGEQTMYEQYF. The CDR3 DNA reads TGTGCCAGCAGTTCCGGCCCGGGGGAACAGACGATGTACGAGCAGTACTTC.

CDR3 in DNA: TGTGCCAGCTCACCGGCAGGGAACGACGAGCAGTACTTC. Its protein product is CASSPAGNDEQYF. This rearrangement joins TRBV18 to TRBJ2-7, with a tentative D call TRBD1 (5 bases). The CDR3 has 13 amino acids. Per the germline V gene, CDR1 is KGHSH and CDR2 is LQKENI. V was shortened by 3 bases and J by 5 bases, with 11 bases between the two germline ends.

This clonotype appeared many times. The V call is TRBV12-3 or TRBV12-4, the J call TRBJ2-7, with a possible D match to TRBD2 (5 bases). The germline V and J ends were trimmed by 3 bases and 3 bases, with 15 bases remaining between them. The CDR3 is 15 residues long. The CDR3 DNA reads TGTGCCAGCAGTTTGGCAGGCGCCGCGGGCTACGAGCAGTACTTC. Its protein is CASSLAGAAGYEQYF.

This clonotype showed up many times. The rearrangement uses TRBV28 and TRBJ2-7; 7 nucleotides align to TRBD2. J lost 0 bases, V lost 7 bases, and 9 bases had no gene match. Per the germline V gene, CDR1 is MDHEN and CDR2 is SYDVKM. The CDR3 totals 15 residues. The CDR3 spells CASIPGRGSSYEQYF. As DNA, the CDR3 is TGTGCCAGCATCCCTGGGCGGGGGAGCTCCTACGAGCAGTACTTC.

This chain connects TRBV4-1 to TRBJ2-3; D is unclear. Germline assignment: CDR1 MGHRA and CDR2 YSYEKL. V was pared by 3 bases and J by 5 bases, with 9 bases between. There are 13 residues in the CDR3. CDR3 nucleotides: TGCGCCAGCAGCCATTATTACGGAGATACGCAGTATTTT. It yields the protein CASSHYYGDTQYF.

CDR3 sequence: CATSDLTGEGETQYF. The DNA of the CDR3 is TGTGCCACCAGTGATCTTACCGGGGAGGGAGAGACCCAGTACTTC. The chain links TRBV24-1 to TRBJ2-5; 7 bases are a match to TRBD2. The CDR3 is 15 residues long. The germline gives CDR1 KGHDR, CDR2 SFDVKD. The junction had 7 bases not matched to a gene; V was cut back by 3 bases and J by 4 bases.

Turning to this clonotype: At one end, the junction sequence differs from germline, possibly due to a read error. The rearrangement uses TRBV5-6 and TRBJ2-1; D possibly corresponds to TRBD1 (5 bases). CDR3 length: 17 residues. Germline V gene lookup returns CDR1 SGHDT and CDR2 YYEEEE. This CDR3 reads CAGSLAAVSRGWNEQFF. The CDR3 bases are TGTGCCGGCAGCTTGGCCGCTGTAAGTAGGGGTTGGAATGAGCAGTTCTTC.